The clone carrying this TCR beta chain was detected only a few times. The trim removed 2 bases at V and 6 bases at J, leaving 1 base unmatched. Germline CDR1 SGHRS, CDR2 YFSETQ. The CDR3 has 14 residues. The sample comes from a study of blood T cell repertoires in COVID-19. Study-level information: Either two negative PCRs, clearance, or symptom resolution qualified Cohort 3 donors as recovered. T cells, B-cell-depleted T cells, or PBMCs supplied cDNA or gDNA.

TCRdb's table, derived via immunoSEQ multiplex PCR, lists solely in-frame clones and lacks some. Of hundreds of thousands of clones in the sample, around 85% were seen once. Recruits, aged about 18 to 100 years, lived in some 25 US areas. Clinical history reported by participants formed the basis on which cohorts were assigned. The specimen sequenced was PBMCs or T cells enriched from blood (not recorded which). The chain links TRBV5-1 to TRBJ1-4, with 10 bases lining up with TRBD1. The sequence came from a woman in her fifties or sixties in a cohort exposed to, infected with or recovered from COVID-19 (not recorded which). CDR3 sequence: CASSFGTGDEKLFF. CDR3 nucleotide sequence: TGCGCCAGCAGCTTTGGGACAGGGGATGAAAAACTGTTTTTT.